This T cell receptor (beta chain) was retrieved from a study of PD-1 blockade in classical Hodgkin lymphoma. Profiling relied on immunoSEQ multiplex PCR, and the TCRdb table lists in-frame clones only, not all of them. The table records 8,000 to 8,500 clones, roughly four fifths of them present only once. The CDR3 length is 18 residues. Germline V CDR1 and CDR2: SGHVS, FQNEAQ. V was pared by 1 base and J by 1 base, with 14 bases between. Study-wide findings and caveats: By cycle point C4D1, TCR diversity had risen significantly in CD4+ cells (but not CD8+ cells).

Regarding time point: cycle 4 day 1 (C4D1), after five to seven weeks of nivolumab. Autologous stem cell transplantation was followed by relapse in every patient, and brentuximab vedotin exposure varied. CD8+ T cells were isolated from thawed PBMCs by magnetic negative selection. Remarks on this clone: Antigen unknown.

The source was CD8+ T cells from blood, collected before the fourth cycle of nivolumab. The TCR was taken from a human donor with classical Hodgkin lymphoma. J is TRBJ2-6 and V is TRBV7-8; D might be TRBD1 (5 bases). This chain's CDR3 is CASSLGPGPGSGANVLTF. CDR3 DNA: TGTGCCAGCAGCTTAGGTCCAGGGCCTGGATCTGGGGCCAACGTCCTGACTTTC. The entire variable domain, with the rest obtained from reference TRBV7-8 and TRBJ2-6, is as follows: GAGVSQSPRYKVAKRGQDVALRCDPISGHVSLFWYQQALGQGPEFLTYFQNEAQLDKSGLPSDRFFAERPEGSVSTLKIQRTQQEDSAVYLCASSLGPGPGSGANVLTFGAGSRLTVL.